One TCR beta chain is described in this entry. Assay: immunoSEQ multiplex PCR; the TCRdb copy retains only in-frame clones and omits some. The sample holds 70,000 to 85,000 clones; less than 97% are singletons and the top ten take about 0.22%. This sample is part of a study of technical replicates of blood from a few donors. Germline V lookup: CDR1 SGHNT, CDR2 YENEEA. The CDR3 covers 14 residues. Trimming left V 5 bases short and J 3 bases short, with 14 bases between. The specimen sequenced was T cells isolated from PBMCs. This TCR came from a human donor in good health. The chain couples TRBV11-3 to TRBJ2-7; tentative D call: TRBD2 (6 bases). CDR3 DNA sequence: TGTGCCAGCAGCCCGAACCCGGGGGACTACGAGCAGTACTTC. It encodes CASSPNPGDYEQYF.